Below, 25 T cell receptor beta chains from the same sample are listed, as sequenced in a study of blood T cell repertoires in COVID-19. Sequenced by immunoSEQ multiplex PCR; TCRdb stores in-frame clones only, minus some. Among approximately 81,000 clones listed, about nine tenths were seen once. Sequencing was performed on peripheral blood. These receptors all stem from a woman aged 50 to 60 in a cohort sampled during active COVID-19.

The chain is built from TRBV5-1 and TRBJ2-7; 8 nucleotides agree with TRBD1. Trimming at V came to 2 bases and at J to 3 bases, leaving 4 bases not matched to a gene. Germline values: CDR1 SGHRS, CDR2 YFSETQ. The CDR3 is 14 amino acids. The CDR3 coding sequence is TGCGCCAGCAGCTTTCCCGGGACAGGCTACGAGCAGTACTTC. Its translation: CASSFPGTGYEQYF. Variable domain in full (rest from reference TRBV5-1 and TRBJ2-7): KAGVTQTPRYLIKTRGQQVTLSCSPISGHRSVSWYQQTPGQGLQFLFEYFSETQRNKGNFPGRFSGRQFSNSRSEMNVSTLELGDSALYLCASSFPGTGYEQYFGPGTRLTVT.

The V gene is TRBV29-1, the J gene TRBJ2-7; perhaps TRBD1 as D (5 bases). The CDR3 length is 13 residues. V shed 3 bases and J shed 4 bases, with 13 bases lying between them. Germline V lookup: CDR1 SQVTM, CDR2 ANQGSEA. The CDR3 nucleotides are TGCAGCGTTGACAACCAGGGATCGTACGAGCAGTACTTC. This sequence encodes CSVDNQGSYEQYF.

This chain uses TRBV7-9 with TRBJ2-1; D is ambiguous. From germline, CDR1 is SEHNR and CDR2 FQNEAQ (reference sequence). V dropped 5 bases and J dropped 2 bases, with 10 bases sitting between them. The CDR3 contains 14 residues. CDR3 bases: TGTGCCAGCAGCAGTAGTACCACCTACAATGAGCAGTTCTTC. Protein sequence: CASSSSTTYNEQFF.

This chain joins TRBV6-5 and TRBJ2-3; TRBD2 aligns across 11 bases. The J segment lost 2 bases and the V segment lost 6 bases, leaving 1 base of the junction unmatched. CDR1 is MNHEY and CDR2 is SVGAGI in the germline V gene. There are 14 residues in the CDR3. The CDR3 DNA reads as TGTGCCAGCAGGGGACTAGCGGACACAGATACGCAGTATTTT. It is translated as CASRGLADTDTQYF.

The chain employs TRBV28 and TRBJ1-4; D might be TRBD1 (5 bases). V gave up 6 bases and J gave up 8 bases, with 16 bases separating them. This CDR3 contains 14 residues. From germline, CDR1 is MDHEN and CDR2 SYDVKM. The CDR3 reads CASSPGGRREKLFF. CDR3 nucleotide sequence: TGTGCCAGCAGCCCGGGGGGTCGTCGCGAAAAACTGTTTTTT.

V usage is TRBV28 and J usage is TRBJ1-2; TRBD1 agrees at 9 bases. V shed 3 bases, J shed 3 bases, and the junction held 5 bases outside the gene matches. The CDR3 covers 15 residues. CDR1 and CDR2 from the germline V gene are MDHEN and SYDVKM. CDR3 nucleotides: TGTGCCAGCAGTTTCAGGGGGACAGGGCACTATGGCTACACCTTC. Translating gives CASSFRGTGHYGYTF.

V is TRBV5-1 and J is TRBJ2-2; 7 positions agree with TRBD1. Germline CDR1 reads SGHRS; CDR2 reads YFSETQ. This CDR3 has 16 amino acids. Trimming at V came to 4 bases and at J to 1 base, leaving 7 bases not matched to a gene. The CDR3 is CASSPMTGLNTGELFF. CDR3 bases: TGCGCCAGCAGCCCAATGACAGGGTTGAACACCGGGGAGCTGTTTTTT. The full variable domain, completed using reference TRBV5-1 and TRBJ2-2, is KAGVTQTPRYLIKTRGQQVTLSCSPISGHRSVSWYQQTPGQGLQFLFEYFSETQRNKGNFPGRFSGRQFSNSRSEMNVSTLELGDSALYLCASSPMTGLNTGELFFGEGSRLTVL.

The chain combines TRBV19 with TRBJ2-5; no firm D call. The CDR3 contains 14 residues. Trimming took 3 bases from V and 1 from J, leaving 9 bases between them. CDR1 and CDR2 (germline): LNHDA, SQIVND (reference sequence). The CDR3, as DNA: TGTGCCAGTAGTATTGGTCACATCCAAGAGACCCAGTACTTC. Amino acids: CASSIGHIQETQYF.

This clone was seen a few times. This chain joins TRBV7-8 and TRBJ1-5; TRBD1 aligns across 11 bases. Per germline, CDR1 SGHVS and CDR2 FQNEAQ. V shed 3 bases, J shed 3 bases, and the junction held 4 bases outside the gene matches. The CDR3 runs to 16 residues. The CDR3 is CASSFGTGGDNQPQHF. CDR3 DNA: TGTGCCAGCAGCTTCGGGACAGGGGGGGACAATCAGCCCCAGCATTTT. The whole variable domain, filled in from reference TRBV7-8 and TRBJ1-5, reads GAGVSQSPRYKVAKRGQDVALRCDPISGHVSLFWYQQALGQGPEFLTYFQNEAQLDKSGLPSDRFFAERPEGSVSTLKIQRTQQEDSAVYLCASSFGTGGDNQPQHFGDGTRLSIL.

The chain couples TRBV4-1 to TRBJ2-3; TRBD2 agrees at 9 bases. V lost 7 bases, J lost 5 bases, and 10 bases stayed unmatched. The CDR3 contains 15 residues. The germline V gene has CDR1 MGHRA and CDR2 YSYEKL. The CDR3 loop is CASMRSGSRVDTQYF. CDR3 coding DNA: TGCGCCAGCATGCGTAGCGGGAGTCGCGTAGATACGCAGTATTTT.

This clone appeared a single time. This chain connects TRBV28 to TRBJ2-7, with 7 positions matching TRBD2. V dropped 5 bases and J dropped 7; count of bases not matched to a gene: 11. Germline V lookup: CDR1 MDHEN, CDR2 SYDVKM. CDR3 length: 14 residues. The CDR3 is CASSPLVGGREQYF. CDR3 nucleotides: TGTGCCAGCAGTCCCCTGGTGGGAGGGAGAGAGCAGTACTTC.

This clone was detected only a few times. The rearrangement joins TRBV27 to TRBJ2-7; TRBD2 aligns across 12 bases. The CDR3 covers 15 residues. Germline assignment: CDR1 MNHEY and CDR2 SMNVEV (reference sequence). V lost 5 bases and J lost 6; bases outside the gene matches: 8. CDR3 loop: CASSTLAGGGIEQYF. The CDR3, as DNA: TGTGCCAGCAGTACACTAGCGGGAGGCGGCATCGAGCAGTACTTC.

The chain employs TRBV27 and TRBJ2-3; 11 bases are a match to TRBD2. From germline, CDR1 is MNHEY and CDR2 SMNVEV (reference sequence). There are 16 residues in the CDR3. J lost 5 bases, V lost 2 bases, and 6 bases had no gene match. The CDR3 here is CASSLTSGSRGDTQYF. Written as DNA, the CDR3 is TGTGCCAGCAGTTTAACTAGCGGGAGCCGCGGAGATACGCAGTATTTT.

This clone is medium-sized in the sample. The rearrangement links TRBV19 to TRBJ2-2; no reliable D call. V lost 8 bases and J 0 bases, leaving 16 bases between the germline ends. This CDR3 region has 16 residues. Germline CDR1 and CDR2: LNHDA and SQIVND (reference sequence). CDR3 region: CASHVWLTANTGELFF. The CDR3 nucleotides are TGTGCCAGTCATGTGTGGTTAACTGCGAACACCGGGGAGCTGTTTTTT.

The chain is built from TRBV12-5 and TRBJ1-2; a possible D gene is TRBD1 (5 bases). CDR1 and CDR2 from the germline V gene are LGHNT and FRNRAP. V was pared by 5 bases and J by 4 bases, with 8 bases between. This CDR3 is built from 12 residues. The CDR3 nucleotides read TGTGCTAGTGGTCAACAGGTCTATGGCTACACCTTC. Its protein product is CASGQQVYGYTF.

This chain joins TRBV14 and TRBJ2-1; D not resolved. Germline V lookup: CDR1 SGHDN, CDR2 FVKESK. This CDR3 has 17 amino acids. V lost 5 bases to trimming and J lost 5 bases, with 22 bases between them. CDR3 sequence (DNA): TGTGCCAGCAGCTTCTACCTTGTGCCCGAATATAACAATGAGCAGTTCTTC. Amino acids: CASSFYLVPEYNNEQFF.

The genes are TRBV24-1 and TRBJ2-3, with 10 nucleotides matching TRBD2. The CDR3 length is 17 residues. V gave up 4 bases and J gave up 2 bases; unmatched junction bases: 8. The germline V gene encodes CDR1 KGHDR and CDR2 SFDVKD. This CDR3 is CATSDTGLADSTDTQYF. The DNA of the CDR3 is TGTGCCACCAGTGACACTGGACTAGCGGATTCCACAGATACGCAGTATTTT.

Concerning this clone: The identical CDR3 is also encoded by other nucleotide sequences in the sample. V gene TRBV4-1 combines with J gene TRBJ1-2; maybe TRBD1 (6 bases). V was pared by 0 bases and J by 4 bases, with 9 bases between. The germline V gene has CDR1 MGHRA and CDR2 YSYEKL. The CDR3 consists of 14 residues. The CDR3 reads CASSQDQGTYGYTF. The CDR3 bases are TGCGCCAGCAGCCAAGATCAGGGGACCTATGGCTACACCTTC.

The V gene is TRBV5-1, the J gene TRBJ1-1; 7 nucleotides match TRBD1. This CDR3 spans 14 amino acids. Germline assignment: CDR1 SGHRS and CDR2 YFSETQ. V lost 4 bases, J lost 1 base, and 4 bases stayed unmatched. The CDR3 DNA reads as TGCGCCAGCAGCCTGGGACAGCCGAACACTGAAGCTTTCTTT. This sequence encodes CASSLGQPNTEAFF.

The chain joins TRBV6-5 to TRBJ2-2; 7 bases are a match to TRBD1. V lost 2 bases, J lost 2 bases, and 5 bases stayed unmatched. CDR1 MNHEY and CDR2 SVGAGI come from the germline V gene. This CDR3 is 16 amino acids long. The CDR3 loop is CASSYTTGINTGELFF. Written as DNA, the CDR3 is TGTGCCAGCAGTTACACGACAGGGATTAACACCGGGGAGCTGTTTTTT.

This chain connects TRBV7-2 to TRBJ2-5; 14 nucleotides match TRBD2. In germline, CDR1 is SGHTA, CDR2 FQGNSA. The CDR3 sequence is 16 residues long. Germline trimming cut 5 bases from V and 6 bases from J; bases unmatched to any gene: 8. In nucleotides, the CDR3 is TGTGCCAGCAGCCCCCGACTAGCGGGAGGGCAACAGACCCAGTACTTC. It specifies CASSPRLAGGQQTQYF.

The CDR3 region has the DNA TGTGCCAGCAACCGGGAGAGCTCCTACAATGAGCAGTTCTTC. This codes for CASNRESSYNEQFF. J is TRBJ2-1 and V is TRBV2; maybe TRBD2 (6 bases). The CDR3 spans 14 residues. Per germline, CDR1 SNHLY and CDR2 FYNNEI. The V gene lost 7 bases and the J gene lost 0 bases, with 10 bases spanning the gap.

V is TRBV18 and J is TRBJ2-3; 8 bases map to TRBD2. Germline assignment: CDR1 KGHSH and CDR2 LQKENI. The junction had 17 bases not matched to a gene; V was cut back by 5 bases and J by 1 base. The CDR3 contains 19 residues. The CDR3 is CASSTRRFSGGGGTDTQYF. CDR3 DNA sequence: TGTGCCAGCTCAACCAGGCGGTTCAGCGGGGGAGGAGGCACAGATACGCAGTATTTT.

This sequence joins TRBV19 and TRBJ2-2; D possibly corresponds to TRBD1 (6 bases). V was pared by 5 bases and J by 3 bases, with 13 bases between. Germline V gene lookup returns CDR1 LNHDA and CDR2 SQIVND (reference sequence). The CDR3 totals 15 residues. In DNA, the CDR3 is TGTGCCAGTAGTCAGGGGCGAATTTACACCGGGGAGCTGTTTTTT. Protein product: CASSQGRIYTGELFF.

The genes are TRBV11-2 and TRBJ1-1; D ambiguous. The germline V gene has CDR1 SGHAT and CDR2 FQNNGV. V lost 8 bases, J lost 3 bases, and 13 bases lay in between. This CDR3 is built from 13 residues. CDR3 bases: TGTGCCAGCTCCTTCGGGAGACACACTGAAGCTTTCTTT. It codes for CASSFGRHTEAFF.